The 13 T cell receptor beta chains below come from one sample, sequenced in a study of T-cell reconstitution after alpha-beta-depleted transplantation in children. TCRbeta library construction was performed incorporating unique molecular identifiers. TCRdb redid the calling of the PCR reads with MiXCR, one entry per CDR3 protein. The sample yields around 190,000 distinct CDR3 sequences, approximately 6.3% seen once. Sequences were derived from PBMCs, sampled before TCRalphabeta/CD19-depleted stem cell transplant. The source is a boy younger than 10 with acute lymphoblastic leukemia, due to receive a stem cell transplant.

Only a few counts were recorded for this clonotype. The chain links TRBV5-4 to TRBJ1-4, with D perhaps TRBD1 (5 bases). The CDR3 runs 14 residues. Deletions cut 3 bases from V and 5 bases from J, with 11 bases between. CDR1 and CDR2 from the germline V gene are SGHNT and YYREEE (reference sequence). The CDR3 loop reads CASSSRQSNEKLFF. The CDR3 region has the DNA TGTGCCAGCAGCTCGAGACAGTCAAATGAAAAACTGTTTTTT.

This clonotype has more than one count but fewer than ten. The chain carries TRBV7-2 and TRBJ2-7; 7 bases agree with TRBD1. There are 14 residues in the CDR3. Germline CDR1 reads SGHTA; CDR2 reads FQGNSA. Trimming at V came to 4 bases and at J to 2 bases, leaving 5 bases not matched to a gene. The CDR3, as DNA: TGTGCCAGCAGCTCGGGACAGCCAACCTACGAGCAGTACTTC. It codes for CASSSGQPTYEQYF.

In this sample, this clonotype turned up a few times. The chain is built from TRBV4-3 and TRBJ2-6; 11 nucleotides line up with TRBD1. Germline values: CDR1 LGHNA, CDR2 YSLEER. V trimming: 1 base; J trimming: 4 bases; junction bases outside the gene matches: 12. CDR3 length equals 20 residues. The CDR3 loop reads CASSQVYGQGAQSGANVLTF. The CDR3 DNA reads TGCGCCAGCAGCCAAGTATACGGACAGGGGGCGCAATCCGGGGCCAACGTCCTGACTTTC.

This clonotype was seen at least ten times. The chain recombines TRBV6-1 with TRBJ1-6, with a tentative D call TRBD1 (5 bases). V lost 5 bases, J lost 3 bases, and 8 bases lay in between. CDR3 length: 14 amino acids. Germline CDR1 MNHNS, CDR2 SASEGT. The DNA for the CDR3 is TGTGCCAGCAGTCGACAGAGCTATAATTCACCCCTCCACTTT. Amino acids: CASSRQSYNSPLHF.

This clonotype has just a few counts. The J gene is TRBJ2-2, the V gene TRBV6-2 or TRBV6-3; TRBD1 might be the D (5 bases). The length of the CDR3 is 13 residues. CDR1 and CDR2 from the germline V gene are MNHEY and SVGEGT. The V and J ends lost 5 bases and 2 bases respectively, with 6 bases between them. The chain's CDR3 is CASSQGNTGELFF. In DNA form, the CDR3 reads TGTGCCAGCAGTCAGGGAAACACCGGGGAGCTGTTTTTT.

This clonotype was seen at least ten times. This CDR3 is CSATDRHPHYGYTF. The DNA of the CDR3 is TGCAGTGCCACGGACAGACACCCACATTATGGCTACACCTTC. The V call is TRBV20-1, the J call TRBJ1-2, with D perhaps matching TRBD1 (6 bases). V lost 6 bases and J 5 bases, leaving 19 bases between the germline ends. Germline V gene lookup returns CDR1 DFQATT and CDR2 SNEGSKA (reference sequence). The CDR3 has 14 amino acids.

This clonotype was detected only a few times. V and J are TRBV18 and TRBJ1-3; D gene unclear. The CDR3 runs 13 residues. Germline-derived CDR1 and CDR2 are KGHSH and LQKENI. Trimming cost V 3 bases and J 6 bases, with 9 bases left between them. DNA for the CDR3: TGTGCCAGCTCACCGCAACAAGAAAACACCATATATTTT. Its translation is CASSPQQENTIYF.

This clonotype was recorded at least ten times. This rearrangement joins TRBV12-3 or TRBV12-4 to TRBJ1-6, with D hard to call. CDR3 size: 13 residues. V lost 4 bases and J 10 bases, leaving 11 bases between the germline ends. The CDR3 DNA sequence: TGTGCCAGCAGTTACGGCATGGGATCACCCCTCCACTTT. Amino acids: CASSYGMGSPLHF.

This clonotype showed up many times. This sequence joins TRBV12-3 or TRBV12-4 and TRBJ2-1; D ambiguous. V was clipped by 6 bases and J by 9 bases, with 12 bases between them. CDR3 length: 12 residues. CDR3 DNA: TGTGCCAGCAGCCCCTTGTACGCTGAGCAGTTCTTC. This codes for CASSPLYAEQFF.

Many counts were recorded for this clonotype. The chain links TRBV5-4 to TRBJ2-7; D perhaps matches TRBD1 (7 bases). The V gene's germline CDR1 is SGHNT and CDR2 YYREEE (reference sequence). Trimming left V 4 bases short and J 1 base short, with 12 bases between. The CDR3 totals 14 residues. CDR3 DNA: TGTGCCAGCAGCGCGGGACAGCCTTCCTACGAGCAGTACTTC. Amino acids: CASSAGQPSYEQYF.

This clonotype came up many times. The rearrangement joins TRBV29-1 to TRBJ1-1; TRBD1 might be the D (6 bases). Germline-derived CDR1 and CDR2 are SQVTM and ANQGSEA. The CDR3 is made up of 14 amino acids. Trimming removed 5 bases from V and 1 base from J, with 14 bases in between. CDR3 DNA: TGCAGCGTTAAGGTGGGGGCAGGGAACACTGAAGCTTTCTTT. Residues: CSVKVGAGNTEAFF.

The chain combines TRBV20-1 with TRBJ1-4; 11 positions agree with TRBD1. CDR3 length: 16 residues. The trim removed 5 bases at V and 0 bases at J, leaving 5 bases unmatched. Per germline, CDR1 DFQATT and CDR2 SNEGSKA (reference sequence). CDR3: CSARDRGMATNEKLFF. For the CDR3, the DNA is TGCAGTGCTCGGGACAGGGGGATGGCAACTAATGAAAAACTGTTTTTT.

This chain connects TRBV20-1 to TRBJ2-1; a weak D match, TRBD1 (7 bases). Germline CDR1 is DFQATT and CDR2 is SNEGSKA (reference sequence). There are 16 residues in the CDR3. V lost 0 bases and J 7 bases, leaving 19 bases between the germline ends. In DNA form, the CDR3 reads TGCAGTGCTAGAGATCCAGGGCAGGGGGGCGGGAATGAGCAGTTCTTC. Residues: CSARDPGQGGGNEQFF.